Following are 18 T cell receptor beta chains from one sample sequenced in a study of cytomegalovirus exposure and HLA in healthy donors. The primer mix had 60 Vbeta and 13 Jbeta primers. This table comes from immunoSEQ multiplex PCR, and its TCRdb copy is limited to in-frame clones, with some not included. The sample includes some 110,000 clones, roughly three quarters of them seen just once. What was sequenced was PBMCs. These receptors were taken from a young man in good health and CMV-seronegative.

The V call is TRBV5-4, the J call TRBJ2-2; 10 nucleotides line up with TRBD1. The V gene end was trimmed by 4 bases and the J gene end by 7 bases; junction bases not matched to a gene: 7. Per germline, CDR1 SGHNT and CDR2 YYREEE (reference sequence). The CDR3 consists of 15 residues. The CDR3 loop is CASSPDRGRNGELFF. The CDR3 nucleotides are TGTGCCAGCAGCCCAGACAGGGGGCGAAACGGGGAGCTGTTTTTT.

Written as DNA, the CDR3 is TGTGCCAGCAGCCCGCCGGGACAGGCTTACTCTGGAAACACCATATATTTT. This sequence encodes CASSPPGQAYSGNTIYF. This chain links TRBV28 with TRBJ1-3, with 8 bases that match TRBD1. V lost 6 bases and J lost 0; bases outside the gene matches: 10. The CDR3 sequence is 17 residues long. CDR1 is MDHEN, CDR2 SYDVKM, per germline.

V is TRBV28 and J is TRBJ2-3, with D perhaps TRBD1 (6 bases). Germline CDR1 MDHEN, CDR2 SYDVKM. V was pared by 5 bases and J by 2 bases, with 11 bases between. The CDR3 contains 14 residues. DNA of the CDR3: TGTGCCAGCAGTCAAGGACAGCTCACAGATACGCAGTATTTT. Protein sequence: CASSQGQLTDTQYF.

This clone was seen only a few times. The J gene is TRBJ2-1, the V gene TRBV11-2, with D unclear. The V gene's germline CDR1 is SGHAT and CDR2 FQNNGV. CDR3 length equals 16 residues. V was trimmed by 4 bases and J by 3 bases, leaving 16 bases between them. The CDR3 reads CASSYLRTTDYNEQFF. Here the CDR3 DNA reads TGTGCCAGCAGCTATCTAAGAACTACTGACTACAATGAGCAGTTCTTC. The full variable domain, rest sourced from reference TRBV11-2 and TRBJ2-1, is EAGVAQSPRYKIIEKRQSVAFWCNPISGHATLYWYQQILGQGPKLLIQFQNNGVVDDSQLPKDRFSAERLKGVDSTLKIQPAKLEDSAVYLCASSYLRTTDYNEQFFGPGTRLTVL.

V usage is TRBV6-5 and J usage is TRBJ1-2; 7 positions match TRBD1. The germline V gene has CDR1 MNHEY and CDR2 SVGAGI. This CDR3 is built from 15 residues. V was clipped by 0 bases and J by 6 bases; unmatched bases: 7. The CDR3 coding sequence is TGTGCCAGCAGTTACTCGGGGGGACAGCAAAATGGCTACACCTTC. Translated: CASSYSGGQQNGYTF.

The rearrangement links TRBV2 to TRBJ2-5; D is perhaps TRBD1 (5 bases). This CDR3 has 12 residues. The V gene's germline CDR1 is SNHLY and CDR2 FYNNEI. V was shortened by 5 bases and J by 8 bases, with 12 bases between the two germline ends. CDR3 nucleotide sequence: TGTGCCAGCAGTCTCTCCAGGGAAACCCAGTACTTC. Its protein is CASSLSRETQYF.

The chain recombines TRBV28 with TRBJ1-1; D ambiguous. Trimming cost V 5 bases and J 8 bases, with 15 bases left between them. There are 13 residues in the CDR3. The germline gives CDR1 MDHEN, CDR2 SYDVKM. CDR3 nucleotide sequence: TGTGCCAGCAGTCCCCCTGTTTGGCTCGAAGCTTTCTTT. This sequence encodes CASSPPVWLEAFF.

The chain has TRBV11-1 and TRBJ2-7, with 9 bases fitting TRBD1. Germline lookup yields CDR1 SGHAT and CDR2 FQDESV (reference sequence). V was clipped by 7 bases and J by 3 bases; unmatched bases: 10. The CDR3 runs to 15 residues. In DNA form, the CDR3 reads TGTGCCAGCACTCGTGCCGGGACAGGGCTCTACGAGCAGTACTTC. Its translation: CASTRAGTGLYEQYF.

V is TRBV18 and J is TRBJ1-5; TRBD1 is a possible D gene (5 bases). Trimming pared 6 bases from V and 0 bases from J, leaving 9 bases between. The CDR3 has 14 amino acids. The germline V gene has CDR1 KGHSH and CDR2 LQKENI. Here the CDR3 DNA reads TGTGCCAGCTCGCCGACAGATAGCAATCAGCCCCAGCATTTT. Its protein product is CASSPTDSNQPQHF.

This chain joins TRBV7-9 and TRBJ1-6; 9 positions match TRBD1. The V gene end was trimmed by 6 bases and the J gene end by 8 bases; junction bases not matched to a gene: 5. CDR1 and CDR2 from the germline V gene are SEHNR and FQNEAQ (reference sequence). The CDR3 runs 14 residues. In DNA form, the CDR3 reads TGTGCCAGCAGATTCACAGGGGGCGATTCACCCCTCCACTTT. This sequence encodes CASRFTGGDSPLHF.

The chain couples TRBV5-4 to TRBJ1-1; D perhaps matches TRBD1 (6 bases). CDR3 length equals 15 residues. V was clipped by 0 bases and J by 1 base, with 10 bases between them. Germline CDR1 and CDR2: SGHNT and YYREEE (reference sequence). The CDR3 bases are TGTGCCAGCAGCTTGGGGGGCAGGGGGAACACTGAAGCTTTCTTT. Its translation is CASSLGGRGNTEAFF.

The chain employs TRBV11-3 and TRBJ1-1; D is possibly TRBD1 (5 bases). CDR1 SGHNT and CDR2 YENEEA come from the germline V gene. This CDR3 is built from 13 residues. V was clipped by 4 bases and J by 1 base, with 7 bases between them. DNA for the CDR3: TGTGCCAGCAGCTGGGGGGAGAACACTGAAGCTTTCTTT. It codes for CASSWGENTEAFF.

V is TRBV7-2 and J is TRBJ2-7; 11 bases line up with TRBD2. V was clipped by 4 bases and J by 0 bases; unmatched bases: 8. CDR1 and CDR2 from the germline V gene are SGHTA and FQGNSA. This CDR3 has 17 amino acids. The CDR3: CASSSGTSGPSSYEQYF. DNA of the CDR3: TGTGCCAGCAGCTCCGGGACTAGCGGCCCGAGCTCCTACGAGCAGTACTTC.

The V gene is TRBV11-3, the J gene TRBJ2-1; TRBD2 matches 8 bases. This CDR3 has 16 residues. Germline assignment: CDR1 SGHNT and CDR2 YENEEA. With V trimmed by 5 bases and J by 0 bases, 6 bases remained unmatched. The CDR3: CASSPPGGSSYNEQFF. CDR3 sequence (DNA): TGTGCCAGCAGCCCCCCGGGAGGGAGCTCCTACAATGAGCAGTTCTTC.

This clone was counted only a few times. The chain couples TRBV27 to TRBJ1-3, with a possible D match to TRBD1 (6 bases). The CDR3 runs 16 residues. V shed 4 bases and J shed 4 bases, with 17 bases lying between them. The germline V gene has CDR1 MNHEY and CDR2 SMNVEV (reference sequence). DNA of the CDR3: TGTGCCAGCAGTTCGACGGCCCCAGGGGAAGGAAACACCATATATTTT. Translated: CASSSTAPGEGNTIYF.

V gene TRBV29-1 combines with J gene TRBJ1-4; the D gene is possibly TRBD1 (5 bases). Trimming left V 4 bases short and J 3 bases short, with 9 bases between. CDR1 and CDR2 from the germline V gene are SQVTM and ANQGSEA. The CDR3 runs to 13 residues. In DNA, the CDR3 is TGCAGCGTTGTCGACAGTCCTAATGAAAAACTGTTTTTT. Translated: CSVVDSPNEKLFF.

The sample holds a few counts of this clone. V gene TRBV10-3 combines with J gene TRBJ1-1; D not certain. Trimming cost V 7 bases and J 1 base, with 13 bases left between them. This CDR3 has 14 amino acids. Germline CDR1 ENHRY, CDR2 SYGVKD. CDR3 sequence (DNA): TGTGCCATCAAGACGGGAAGTCCGAACACTGAAGCTTTCTTT. As protein: CAIKTGSPNTEAFF.

The V gene is TRBV6-5, the J gene TRBJ1-2, with D tentatively TRBD1 (6 bases). The germline V gene has CDR1 MNHEY and CDR2 SVGAGI. Between the trimmed V and J ends, which lost 2 bases and 2 bases, there was a span of 12 bases. The CDR3 has 15 residues. The DNA for the CDR3 is TGTGCCAGCAGTTACATTGGTGGGGGCAACTATGGCTACACCTTC. This translates into CASSYIGGGNYGYTF.